Each of the 10 T cell receptor beta chains below was sequenced from the same sample in a study of graft-versus-host responses after intestinal transplantation. The starting material, graft tissue, was processed to release intraepithelial and lamina propria lymphocytes. The protocol was immunoSEQ multiplex PCR, while the TCRdb copy is restricted to in-frame clones and leaves out a portion. Found here are 20,000 to 25,000 clones, roughly 79% of them singletons; the top ten hold 3% to 3.5%. Sequenced here: ileum tissue, sampled 12 days after intestinal transplant. These receptors were collected from a human patient who received an intestinal transplant, so some T cells may come from the graft donor.

The chain uses TRBV10-3 and TRBJ1-2; no firm D call. The CDR3 length is 11 residues. Trimming cost V 7 bases and J 4 bases, with 7 bases left between them. Germline V gene lookup returns CDR1 ENHRY and CDR2 SYGVKD. The CDR3 DNA is TGTGCCATCACCACAAGCTATGGCTACACCTTC. Translation: CAITTSYGYTF.

This clone was picked up one time. The V call is TRBV7-6, the J call TRBJ2-7; 8 bases map to TRBD2. The J segment lost 5 bases and the V segment lost 8 bases, leaving 11 bases of the junction unmatched. The germline V gene has CDR1 SGHVS and CDR2 FNYEAQ. This CDR3 region has 14 residues. CDR3 sequence: CASSGGRGDHEQYF. CDR3 in DNA: TGTGCCAGCTCCGGCGGGCGGGGGGACCACGAGCAGTACTTC.

The chain joins TRBV11-3 to TRBJ1-1; 11 positions match TRBD1. The CDR3 is made up of 14 amino acids. With 4 bases clipped from V and 6 bases from J, the junction kept 4 bases outside the gene matches. Germline V gene lookup returns CDR1 SGHNT and CDR2 YENEEA. DNA for the CDR3: TGTGCCAGCAGCTACGGACAGGGGGCATCTGAAGCTTTCTTT. This codes for CASSYGQGASEAFF.

The chain has TRBV4-1 and TRBJ2-5; 8 positions match TRBD2. The CDR3 consists of 15 residues. J lost 5 bases, V lost 0 bases, and 5 bases had no gene match. Per the germline V gene, CDR1 is MGHRA and CDR2 is YSYEKL. The CDR3, as DNA: TGCGCCAGCAGCCAAGAGGACGGCGGGGGGGAGACCCAGTACTTC. Residues: CASSQEDGGGETQYF.

The sample holds a few counts of this clone. This chain connects TRBV2 to TRBJ2-2; 7 positions agree with TRBD2. Germline lookup yields CDR1 SNHLY and CDR2 FYNNEI. V shed 6 bases and J 1 base; nucleotides not matched to a gene: 8. This CDR3 has 16 residues. CDR3 sequence reads: CASRSPWGGNTGELFF. For the CDR3, the DNA is TGTGCCAGCAGGAGCCCCTGGGGGGGGAACACCGGGGAGCTGTTTTTT.

This chain links TRBV2 with TRBJ2-1; maybe TRBD2 (6 bases). The CDR3 loop spans 13 amino acids. CDR1 and CDR2 from the germline V gene are SNHLY and FYNNEI. Trimming pared 10 bases from V and 5 bases from J, leaving 15 bases between. Here the CDR3 reads CATLRGTNNEQFF. DNA of the CDR3: TGTGCCACGCTCCGGGGGACGAACAATGAGCAGTTCTTC.

This clone appeared a few times. The chain is built from TRBV2 and TRBJ2-7; 9 bases are shared with TRBD1. This CDR3 comprises 12 residues. V trimming: 10 bases; J trimming: 4 bases; junction bases outside the gene matches: 5. Per germline, CDR1 SNHLY and CDR2 FYNNEI. The chain's CDR3 is CAITGGGYEQYF. The CDR3, as DNA: TGTGCCATTACAGGGGGCGGATACGAGCAGTACTTC.

Points on this clone: A read error may produce the germline difference seen at one junction end. This chain connects TRBV5-1 to TRBJ1-5, with TRBD1 as a possible D gene (5 bases). Germline V lookup: CDR1 SGHRS, CDR2 YFSETQ. The CDR3 spans 17 residues. The CDR3 bases are TGCGCCAGCAGCTTGGCCGGGGTGAGGGAGGGGAATCGGCCCCAGCATTTT. This sequence encodes CASSLAGVREGNRPQHF.

The chain combines TRBV11-2 with TRBJ2-7, with 8 bases identical to TRBD2. The CDR3 is 15 residues long. Germline CDR1 SGHAT, CDR2 FQNNGV. V gave up 5 bases and J gave up 6 bases; unmatched junction bases: 12. Here the CDR3 DNA reads TGTGCCAGCAGCCAAGTCTCGGGGGGGCCTTCCGAGCAGTACTTC. Translating it yields CASSQVSGGPSEQYF.

The rearrangement joins TRBV27 to TRBJ2-7; TRBD2 agrees at 7 bases. This CDR3 has 15 amino acids. Looked up from germline, CDR1 is MNHEY and CDR2 is SMNVEV (reference sequence). V lost 4 bases to trimming and J lost 2 bases; unmatched junction nucleotides: 8. CDR3 loop: CASSWGAGPAYEQYF. The CDR3, as DNA: TGTGCCAGCAGTTGGGGAGCGGGGCCCGCCTACGAGCAGTACTTC.